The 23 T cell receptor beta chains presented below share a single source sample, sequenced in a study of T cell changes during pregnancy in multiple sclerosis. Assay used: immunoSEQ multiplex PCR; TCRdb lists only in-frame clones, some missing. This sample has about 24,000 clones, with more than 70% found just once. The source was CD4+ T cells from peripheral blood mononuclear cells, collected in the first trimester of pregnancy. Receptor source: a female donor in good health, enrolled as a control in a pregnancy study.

The CDR3 nucleotides are TGCAGCGTTGAGGCTCGGGACAGAAGCGAGCAGTACTTC. It is translated as CSVEARDRSEQYF. This chain links TRBV29-1 with TRBJ2-7; TRBD1 matches at 7 bases. Germline V gene data show CDR1 as SQVTM and CDR2 as ANQGSEA. With V trimmed by 3 bases and J by 6 bases, 8 bases remained unmatched. The CDR3 totals 13 residues.

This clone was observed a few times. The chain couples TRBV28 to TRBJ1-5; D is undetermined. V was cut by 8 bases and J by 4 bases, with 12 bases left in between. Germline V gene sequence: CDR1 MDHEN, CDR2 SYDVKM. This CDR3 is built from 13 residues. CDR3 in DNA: TGTGCCAGCGGCTCTGGGCTGAATCAGCCCCAGCATTTT. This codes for CASGSGLNQPQHF.

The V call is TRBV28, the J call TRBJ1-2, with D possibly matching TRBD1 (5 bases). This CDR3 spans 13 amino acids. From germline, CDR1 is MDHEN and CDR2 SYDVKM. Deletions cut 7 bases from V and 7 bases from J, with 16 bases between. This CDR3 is CASNGGALVGYTF. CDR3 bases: TGTGCCAGCAATGGCGGGGCGCTGGTTGGCTACACCTTC.

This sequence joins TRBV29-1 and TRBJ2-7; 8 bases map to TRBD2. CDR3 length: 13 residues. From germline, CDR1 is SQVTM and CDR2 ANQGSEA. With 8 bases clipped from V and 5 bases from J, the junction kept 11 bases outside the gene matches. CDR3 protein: CSPPRGGFHEQYF. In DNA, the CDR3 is TGCAGCCCCCCCCGGGGGGGTTTCCACGAGCAGTACTTC.

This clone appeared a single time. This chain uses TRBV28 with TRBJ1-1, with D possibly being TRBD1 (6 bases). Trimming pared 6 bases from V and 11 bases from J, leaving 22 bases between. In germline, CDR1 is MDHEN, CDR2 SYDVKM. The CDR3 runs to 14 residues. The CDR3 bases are TGTGCCAGCAGAATAGCACAGGGTGGGAGAGGGGCTTTCTTT. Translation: CASRIAQGGRGAFF.

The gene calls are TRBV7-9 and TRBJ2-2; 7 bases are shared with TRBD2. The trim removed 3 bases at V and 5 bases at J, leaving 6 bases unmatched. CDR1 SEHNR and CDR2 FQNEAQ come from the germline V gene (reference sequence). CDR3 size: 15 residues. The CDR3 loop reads CASSFRPGGTGELFF. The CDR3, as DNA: TGTGCCAGCAGCTTTCGTCCGGGAGGTACCGGGGAGCTGTTTTTT.

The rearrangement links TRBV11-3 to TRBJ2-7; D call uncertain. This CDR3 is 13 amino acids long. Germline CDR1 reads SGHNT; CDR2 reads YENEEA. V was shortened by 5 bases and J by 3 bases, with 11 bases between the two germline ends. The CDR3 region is CASSHGSIYEQYF. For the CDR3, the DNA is TGTGCCAGCAGCCACGGGTCCATCTACGAGCAGTACTTC.

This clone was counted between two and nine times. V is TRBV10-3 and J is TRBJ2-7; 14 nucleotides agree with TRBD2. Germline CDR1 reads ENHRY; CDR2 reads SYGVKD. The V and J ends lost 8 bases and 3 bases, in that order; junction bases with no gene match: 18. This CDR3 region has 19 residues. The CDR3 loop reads CAIREDRVETSGRVYEQYF. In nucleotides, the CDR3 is TGTGCCATCCGGGAGGACAGGGTTGAGACTAGCGGGAGGGTCTACGAGCAGTACTTC.

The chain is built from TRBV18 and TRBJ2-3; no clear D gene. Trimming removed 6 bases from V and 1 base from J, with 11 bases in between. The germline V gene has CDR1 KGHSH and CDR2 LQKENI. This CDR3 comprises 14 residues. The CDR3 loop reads CASSPDEGTDTQYF. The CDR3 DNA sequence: TGTGCCAGCTCGCCCGACGAGGGCACAGATACGCAGTATTTT.

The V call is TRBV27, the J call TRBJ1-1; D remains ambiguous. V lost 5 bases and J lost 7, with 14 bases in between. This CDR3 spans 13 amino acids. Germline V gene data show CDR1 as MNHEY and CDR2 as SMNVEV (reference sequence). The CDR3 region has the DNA TGTGCCAGCAGTAGTGAAGTTCGGAGTGAAGCTTTCTTT. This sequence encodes CASSSEVRSEAFF.

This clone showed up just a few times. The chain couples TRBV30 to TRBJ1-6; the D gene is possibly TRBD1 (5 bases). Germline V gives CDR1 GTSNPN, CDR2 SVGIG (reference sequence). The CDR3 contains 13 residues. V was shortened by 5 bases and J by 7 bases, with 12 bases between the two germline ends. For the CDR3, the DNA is TGTGCCTGGCAAGGACAACTAAATTCACCCCTCCACTTT. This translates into CAWQGQLNSPLHF.

The CDR3 here is CASQGHFNSPLHF. The CDR3 DNA is TGTGCCAGCCAGGGACACTTTAATTCACCCCTCCACTTT. The gene calls are TRBV11-1 and TRBJ1-6, with a tentative D call TRBD1 (6 bases). This CDR3 is 13 amino acids long. V was pared by 8 bases and J by 6 bases, with 11 bases between. CDR1 is SGHAT, CDR2 FQDESV, per germline (reference sequence).

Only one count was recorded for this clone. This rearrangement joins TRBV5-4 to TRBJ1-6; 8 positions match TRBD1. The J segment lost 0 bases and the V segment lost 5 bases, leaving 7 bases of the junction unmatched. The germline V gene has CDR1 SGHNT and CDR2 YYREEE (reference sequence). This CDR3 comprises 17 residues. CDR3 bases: TGTGCCAGCAGACCCCGGGACAGGAGCTCCTATAATTCACCCCTCCACTTT. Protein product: CASRPRDRSSYNSPLHF.

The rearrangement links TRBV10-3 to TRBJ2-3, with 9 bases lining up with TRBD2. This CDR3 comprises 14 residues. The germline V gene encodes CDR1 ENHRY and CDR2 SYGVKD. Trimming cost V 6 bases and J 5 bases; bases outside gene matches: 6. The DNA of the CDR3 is TGTGCCATCAGGCGGGAGGGTTTGGTAGATACGCAGTATTTT. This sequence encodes CAIRREGLVDTQYF.

The CDR3 loop reads CASSFLAGQGGYEQYF. The CDR3 DNA follows: TGTGCCAGCAGCTTTTTAGCAGGACAGGGAGGTTACGAGCAGTACTTC. This rearrangement joins TRBV11-2 to TRBJ2-7; 8 bases agree with TRBD1. Per the germline V gene, CDR1 is SGHAT and CDR2 is FQNNGV. The CDR3 runs 16 residues. V shed 3 bases and J 4 bases; nucleotides not matched to a gene: 11.

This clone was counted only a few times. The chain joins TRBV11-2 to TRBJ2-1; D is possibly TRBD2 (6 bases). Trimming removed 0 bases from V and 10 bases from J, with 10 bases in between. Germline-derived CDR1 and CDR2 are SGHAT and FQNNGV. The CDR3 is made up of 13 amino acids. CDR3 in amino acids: CASSLEGSGEQFF. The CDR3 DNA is TGTGCCAGCAGCTTAGAAGGTAGCGGAGAGCAGTTCTTC. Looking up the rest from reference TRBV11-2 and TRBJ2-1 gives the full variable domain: EAGVAQSPRYKIIEKRQSVAFWCNPISGHATLYWYQQILGQGPKLLIQFQNNGVVDDSQLPKDRFSAERLKGVDSTLKIQPAKLEDSAVYLCASSLEGSGEQFFGPGTRLTVL.

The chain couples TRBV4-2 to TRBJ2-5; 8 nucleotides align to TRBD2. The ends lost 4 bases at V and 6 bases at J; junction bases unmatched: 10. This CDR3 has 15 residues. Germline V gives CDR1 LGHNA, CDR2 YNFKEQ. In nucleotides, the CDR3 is TGTGCCAGCAGCCCCCTTAACGGGGGGGCGAAGACCCAGTACTTC. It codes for CASSPLNGGAKTQYF.

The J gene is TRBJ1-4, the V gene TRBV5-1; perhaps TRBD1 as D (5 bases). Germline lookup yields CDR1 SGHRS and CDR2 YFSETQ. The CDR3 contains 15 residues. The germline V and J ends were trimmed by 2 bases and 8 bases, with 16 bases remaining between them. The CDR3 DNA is TGCGCCAGCAGCTTCGGGACTGTCCAAAACGAAAAACTGTTTTTT. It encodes CASSFGTVQNEKLFF.

CDR3 sequence reads: CSVGQPTGEQYF. DNA for the CDR3: TGCAGCGTTGGACAGCCAACGGGCGAGCAGTACTTC. The V gene is TRBV29-1, the J gene TRBJ2-7; maybe TRBD1 (5 bases). Trimming took off 4 bases at V and 6 bases at J, with 13 bases between the two ends. The CDR3 length is 12 residues. CDR1 is SQVTM, CDR2 ANQGSEA, per germline.

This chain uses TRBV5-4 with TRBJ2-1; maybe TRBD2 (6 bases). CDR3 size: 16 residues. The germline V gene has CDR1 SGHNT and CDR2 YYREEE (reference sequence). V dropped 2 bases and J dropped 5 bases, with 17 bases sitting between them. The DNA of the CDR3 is TGTGCCAGCAGCTTTCCCTCCGGGAGTATAAACAATGAGCAGTTCTTC. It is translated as CASSFPSGSINNEQFF.

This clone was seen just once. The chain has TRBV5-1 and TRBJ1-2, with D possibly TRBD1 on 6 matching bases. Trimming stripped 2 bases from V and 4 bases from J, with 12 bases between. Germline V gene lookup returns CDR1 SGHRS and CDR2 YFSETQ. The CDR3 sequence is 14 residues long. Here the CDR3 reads CASSFGQTSYGYTF. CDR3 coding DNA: TGCGCCAGCAGCTTTGGACAGACGAGCTATGGCTACACCTTC.

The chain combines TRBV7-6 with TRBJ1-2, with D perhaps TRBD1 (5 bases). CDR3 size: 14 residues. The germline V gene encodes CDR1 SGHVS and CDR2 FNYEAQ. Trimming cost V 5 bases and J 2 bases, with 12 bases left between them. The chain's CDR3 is CASSRTDKNYGYTF. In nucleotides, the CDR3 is TGTGCCAGCAGCCGGACGGACAAAAACTATGGCTACACCTTC. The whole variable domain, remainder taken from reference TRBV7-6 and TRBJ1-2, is GAGVSQSPRYKVTKRGQDVALRCDPISGHVSLYWYRQALGQGPEFLTYFNYEAQQDKSGLPNDRFSAERPEGSISTLTIQRTEQRDSAMYRCASSRTDKNYGYTFGSGTRLTVV.

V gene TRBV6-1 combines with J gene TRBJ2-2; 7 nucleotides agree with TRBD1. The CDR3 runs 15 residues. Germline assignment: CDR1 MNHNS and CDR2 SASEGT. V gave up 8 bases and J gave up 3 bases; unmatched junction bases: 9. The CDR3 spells CASERGQLHTGELFF. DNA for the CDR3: TGTGCCAGCGAGAGGGGACAGCTTCACACCGGGGAGCTGTTTTTT.